This T cell receptor (beta chain) was found in a study of early T cells in non-severe SARS-CoV-2 infection (dated by TCRdb to 2020 to 2022). The study in broad terms: Bulk RNA from unsorted whole blood was used for TCR sequencing, so alpha and beta chains could not be paired. Summary of the overall study and its limitations: VDJdb matching was skewed toward anti-spike CD8 responses and likely underestimated virus-specific expansions by missing private and CD4 specificities.

This clonotype was seen a handful of times. The specificity of this receptor is unknown. No much larger clonotype is one base removed from it; base qualities were not supplied. This was a case-control study nested in a cohort of healthcare workers in London, UK, who had nasopharyngeal swab PCR tests and blood samples taken every week. Between 23 and 31 March 2020, the week of the UK lockdown, healthcare workers were enrolled and then followed up weekly for as long as 16 weeks. The CDR3 sequence holds 16 residues, the cysteine and phenylalanine included. The kept DNA is CDR3 alone, 48 bases in frame from the first base. Looking up the germline V gene (reference sequence) yields CDR1 SEHNR and CDR2 FQNEAQ. Here V drops 4 bases and J drops 8 bases, and the junction holds 8 bases not matched to any gene. Libraries were constructed by 5' RACE. Sequencing instrument: NextSeq 500. The TCR library protocol attached unique molecular identifiers to individual cDNA molecules to correct for sequencing error and PCR bias. Sequencing covered both TCR alpha and beta chains, and within each sample the abundances of alpha and beta sequences were tightly co-correlated. On the authors' methods: V gene, J gene and CDR3 annotation of TCR sequences was performed with Decombinator V4. TCRs were defined as expanded if a significant change between any two time points was detected under a Poisson model with p below 0.0001. TCR abundances were normalised to the total number of TCRs sequenced in each sample and reported as counts per million. MAIT TCRs were defined by TRAV1-2 paired with TRAJ12, TRAJ20 or TRAJ33, and iNKT TCRs by TRAV10 paired with TRAJ18. A search of VDJdb, accessed on 1 November 2021, was run for TCRs annotated to CMV, EBV and SARS-CoV-2, with TCRs annotated for multiple antigens excluded. TCRdb itself trimmed the public reads at Q25 with fastp, ran MiXCR and retained productive beta chains. Each entry merges the rows of one CDR3 protein and shows their most common DNA and genes. These V and J calls rely on TCRdb rather than the paper's analysis. The sample table shows 80,000 or so distinct CDR3 sequences, and roughly 10% are seen once. Together, the top ten hold about 11% of the sample.

Sequencing was performed on whole blood, taken at baseline. This TCR was recovered from an adult who was a healthcare worker with PCR-confirmed SARS-CoV-2 infection or an uninfected control (not recorded which). Here the chain combines TRBV7-9 and TRBJ1-6, and 10 junctional nucleotides match TRBD1. The nucleotide sequence is TGTGCCAGCAGCTATGCCGGGACAGGGGAGTATTCACCCCTCCACTTT. It encodes CASSYAGTGEYSPLHF.